This is a list of T cell receptor beta chains from one sample in a study of Graves' ophthalmopathy and Graves' hyperthyroidism. TCRdb re-analysed the multiplex PCR reads in MiXCR, keeping a single row per CDR3 protein. Here the sample spans about 500,000 distinct CDR3 sequences, under 45% being singletons. Sequenced material: peripheral blood or thyroid tissue (not recorded which). The receptor set was obtained from an adult man with Graves' hyperthyroidism. Each CDR3 is given with its conserved first and last residue. The order of the fields is V gene, J gene, D gene, clone size, CDR3 DNA, CDR3 protein. The D gene is left open where the match is weak. The size entry is marked missing in some rows and otherwise reads once, few, many or a size class.

>TRBV25-1|TRBJ1-5|-|-
TGTGCCAGTAGCGAAGAAGGGTGGGGCAATCAGCCCCAGCATTTT
CASSEEGWGNQPQHF
>TRBV4-2|TRBJ2-7|-|few
TGTGCCAGCAGCCAAGAAAGGAGCAGGGACGAGCAGTACTTC
CASSQERSRDEQYF
>TRBV20-1|TRBJ2-7|-|many
TGCAGTGGTCTGTTTAGCTCCTACGAGCAGTACTTC
CSGLFSSYEQYF
>TRBV6-5|TRBJ1-6|-|-
TGTGCCAGCAGTTTATTGGCGGGATCACCCCTCCACTTT
CASSLLAGSPLHF
>TRBV5-1|TRBJ1-4|TRBD1|-
TGCGCCAGCAACTTGTCCGGGACAGGGCTTGAAAAACTGTTTTTT
CASNLSGTGLEKLFF
>TRBV7-2|TRBJ1-2|-|-
TGTGCCTGGAGTACCGGGCTGCAAAACTATCGCTACACCTTC
CAWSTGLQNYRYTF
>TRBV2|TRBJ2-7|-|-
TGTGCCAGCAGTTTCGGACAGCCAAACTCCTACGAGCAGTACTTC
CASSFGQPNSYEQYF
>TRBV25-1|TRBJ2-5|TRBD2|-
TGTGCCGGCTCACCAATCACTAGCGGCGAAGAGACCCAGTACTTC
CAGSPITSGEETQYF
>TRBV7-2|TRBJ2-7|-|once
TGTGCCAGCAGCCTATTAGCAGGAATCGAGCAGTACTTC
CASSLLAGIEQYF
>TRBV2|TRBJ1-3|-|-
TGTGCCAGCAGGGGGACGTACATGAACACCATATATTTT
CASRGTYMNTIYF
>TRBV2|TRBJ2-2|-|few
TGTGCCAGCATTGGCGGTTACACCGGGGAGCTGTTTTTT
CASIGGYTGELFF
>TRBV5-1|TRBJ2-2|-|few
TGCGCCAGCAGCTTGGCCCCCGGGGGAACCGGGGAGCTGTTTTTT
CASSLAPGGTGELFF
>TRBV7-9|TRBJ2-6|-|many
TGTGCCAGCAGCTTAGGCGTTGGGGCCAACGTCCTGACTTTC
CASSLGVGANVLTF
>TRBV7-2|TRBJ1-2|TRBD1|many
TGTGCCAGCAGCTTAACTATTGAACAGGGGGCGTACTATGGCTACACCTTC
CASSLTIEQGAYYGYTF
>TRBV7-3|TRBJ2-5|-|few
TGTGCCAGCGGGGGCTCCGGAGAGACCCAGTACTTC
CASGGSGETQYF
>TRBV12-3/TRBV12-4|TRBJ1-2|TRBD1|many
TGTGCCAGCAGTTTAGCGTATAGGAGACAGGGCATCTATGGCTACACCTTC
CASSLAYRRQGIYGYTF
>TRBV7-9|TRBJ1-6|-|few
TGTGCCAGCAGCCAAGATCCCTGGACCTCATATAATTCACCCCTCCACTTT
CASSQDPWTSYNSPLHF
>TRBV29-1|TRBJ1-2|TRBD1|-
TGCAGCGTTGAGAGAAGGGACAGGGTCCGTTTTGGCTACACCTTC
CSVERRDRVRFGYTF
>TRBV29-1|TRBJ1-1|-|few
TGCAGCAGTGCGGGGGGGACGAACACTGAAGCTTTCTTT
CSSAGGTNTEAFF
>TRBV2|TRBJ1-2|-|-
TGTGCCAGCAGTGGAGGGACAAGTAACTATGGCTACACCTTC
CASSGGTSNYGYTF
>TRBV19|TRBJ2-2|-|many
TGTGCCAGTAGTATATACAAGAACACCGGGGAGCTGTTTTTT
CASSIYKNTGELFF
>TRBV20-1|TRBJ1-3|-|-
TGCAGTGCTAGAGATTTTACGGAGGGAAACACCATATATTTT
CSARDFTEGNTIYF
>TRBV20-1|TRBJ2-3|TRBD2|few
TGCAGTGCTAGACAGACTAGCGGGGGAGGGGATACGCAGTATTTT
CSARQTSGGGDTQYF
>TRBV2|TRBJ1-2|TRBD1|many
TGTGCCAGCAGTGGGGACAGCCTGGGGTATGGCTACACCTTC
CASSGDSLGYGYTF
>TRBV7-2|TRBJ2-7|-|-
TGTGCCAGCAGCTCGCCCCTAGCTGCCGAGCAGTACTTC
CASSSPLAAEQYF
>TRBV7-9|TRBJ2-7|-|few
TGTGCCAGCAGCAAATATCAGGGGGGTTACGAGCAGTACTTC
CASSKYQGGYEQYF
>TRBV2|TRBJ2-1|-|few
TGTGCCAGCAGGACCCTGGGGGTGAGTGAGCAGTTCTTC
CASRTLGVSEQFF
>TRBV29-1|TRBJ1-2|-|many
TGCAGCGTCCAGGACAGCACGCATGGCTACACCTTC
CSVQDSTHGYTF
>TRBV6-6|TRBJ2-5|TRBD1|many
TGTGCCAGCAGCTCCCCCCCCCTAGACAGGGGAGAGACCCAGTACTTC
CASSSPPLDRGETQYF
>TRBV20-1|TRBJ1-1|-|-
TGCAGTGCTAGGGCTAGCGGGAGGGTAGGCACTGAAGCTTTCTTT
CSARASGRVGTEAFF
>TRBV20-1|TRBJ1-6|TRBD1|many
TGCAGTACGACGGGGACAGGCGCCTCACCCCTCCACTTT
CSTTGTGASPLHF